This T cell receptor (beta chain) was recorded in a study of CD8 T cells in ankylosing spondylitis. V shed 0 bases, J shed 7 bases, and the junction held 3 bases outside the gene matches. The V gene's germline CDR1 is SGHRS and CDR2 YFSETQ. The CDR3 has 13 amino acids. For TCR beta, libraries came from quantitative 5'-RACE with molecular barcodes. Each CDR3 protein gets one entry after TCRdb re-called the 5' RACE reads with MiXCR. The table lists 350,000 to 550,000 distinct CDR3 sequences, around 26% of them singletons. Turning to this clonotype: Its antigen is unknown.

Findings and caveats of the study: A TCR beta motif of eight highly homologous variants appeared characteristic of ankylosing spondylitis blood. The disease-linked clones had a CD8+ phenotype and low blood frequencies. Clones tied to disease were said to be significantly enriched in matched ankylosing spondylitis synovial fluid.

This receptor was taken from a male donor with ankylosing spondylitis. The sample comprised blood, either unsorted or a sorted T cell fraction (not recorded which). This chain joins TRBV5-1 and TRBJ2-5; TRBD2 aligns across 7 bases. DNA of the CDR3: TGCGCCAGCAGCTTGGAGCCTAGCGGGACCCAGTACTTC. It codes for CASSLEPSGTQYF.